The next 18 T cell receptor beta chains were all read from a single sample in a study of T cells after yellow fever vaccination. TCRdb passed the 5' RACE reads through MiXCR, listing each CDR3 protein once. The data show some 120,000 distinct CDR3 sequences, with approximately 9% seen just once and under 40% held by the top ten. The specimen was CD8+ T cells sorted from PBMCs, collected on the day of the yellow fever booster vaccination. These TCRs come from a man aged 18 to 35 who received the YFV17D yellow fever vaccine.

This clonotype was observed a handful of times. CDR3 sequence: CASSPQGGTNEKLFF. DNA of the CDR3: TGTGCCAGCAGCCCCCAAGGGGGGACTAATGAAAAACTGTTTTTT. The chain recombines TRBV7-2 with TRBJ1-4; TRBD1 is a possible D gene (6 bases). The CDR3 loop spans 15 amino acids. Germline loops: CDR1 SGHTA, CDR2 FQGNSA. Trimming stripped 5 bases from V and 2 bases from J, with 12 bases between. The full variable domain, with the rest looked up from reference TRBV7-2 and TRBJ1-4, is GAGVSQSPSNKVTEKGKDVELRCDPISGHTALYWYRQSLGQGLEFLIYFQGNSAPDKSGLPSDRFSAERTGGSVSTLTIQRTQQEDSAVYLCASSPQGGTNEKLFFGSGTQLSVL.

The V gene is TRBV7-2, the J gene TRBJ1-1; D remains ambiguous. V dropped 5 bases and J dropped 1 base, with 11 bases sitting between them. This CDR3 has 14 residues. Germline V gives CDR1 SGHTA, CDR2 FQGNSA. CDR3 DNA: TGTGCCAGCAGCACCTATGTGGCGAACACTGAAGCTTTCTTT. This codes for CASSTYVANTEAFF.

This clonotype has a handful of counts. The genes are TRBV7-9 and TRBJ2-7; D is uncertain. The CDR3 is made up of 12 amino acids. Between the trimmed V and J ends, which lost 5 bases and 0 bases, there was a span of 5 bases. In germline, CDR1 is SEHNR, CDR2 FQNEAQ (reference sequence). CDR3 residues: CASSPHSYEQYF. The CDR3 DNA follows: TGTGCCAGCAGCCCCCACTCCTACGAGCAGTACTTC.

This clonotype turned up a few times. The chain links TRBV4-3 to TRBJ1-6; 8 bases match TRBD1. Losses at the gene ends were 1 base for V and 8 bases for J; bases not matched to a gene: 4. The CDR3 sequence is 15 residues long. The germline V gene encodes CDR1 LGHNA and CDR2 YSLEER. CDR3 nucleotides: TGCGCCAGCAGCCAAGGTACAGGGGGGTATTCACCCCTCCACTTT. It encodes CASSQGTGGYSPLHF.

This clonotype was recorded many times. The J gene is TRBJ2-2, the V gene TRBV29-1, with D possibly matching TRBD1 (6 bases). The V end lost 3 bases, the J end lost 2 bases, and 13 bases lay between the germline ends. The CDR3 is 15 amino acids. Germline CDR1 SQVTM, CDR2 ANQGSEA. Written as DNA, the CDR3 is TGCAGCGTTGAGGGGGCGTCCACTAACACCGGGGAGCTGTTTTTT. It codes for CSVEGASTNTGELFF.

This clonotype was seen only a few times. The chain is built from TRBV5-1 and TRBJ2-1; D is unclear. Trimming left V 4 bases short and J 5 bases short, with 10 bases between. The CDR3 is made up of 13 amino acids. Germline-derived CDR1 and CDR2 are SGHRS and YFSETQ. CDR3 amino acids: CASSLELNNEQFF. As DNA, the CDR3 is TGCGCCAGCAGCCTAGAACTAAACAATGAGCAGTTCTTC.

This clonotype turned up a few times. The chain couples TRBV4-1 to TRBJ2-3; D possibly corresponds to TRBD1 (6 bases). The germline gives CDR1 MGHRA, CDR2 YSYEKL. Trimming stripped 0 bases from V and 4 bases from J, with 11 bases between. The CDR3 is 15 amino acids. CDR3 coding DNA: TGCGCCAGCAGCCAAGAGGGCAGGGGATCAGATACGCAGTATTTT. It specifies CASSQEGRGSDTQYF.

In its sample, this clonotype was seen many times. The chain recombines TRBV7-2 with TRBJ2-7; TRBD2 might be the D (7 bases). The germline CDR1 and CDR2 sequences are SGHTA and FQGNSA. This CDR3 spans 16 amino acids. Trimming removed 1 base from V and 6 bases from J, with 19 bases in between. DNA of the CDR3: TGTGCCAGCAGCTTAGACTACGCGGGGGCGCCAGCCGAGCAGTACTTC. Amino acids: CASSLDYAGAPAEQYF.

Here the CDR3 reads CASSFSLPDEQYF. The CDR3 DNA sequence: TGTGCCAGCAGCTTCTCCCTTCCGGACGAGCAGTACTTC. J is TRBJ2-7 and V is TRBV7-9; D remains ambiguous. Germline V gives CDR1 SEHNR, CDR2 FQNEAQ (reference sequence). Trimming removed 3 bases at V and 5 bases at J, with 11 bases between. This CDR3 is built from 13 residues.

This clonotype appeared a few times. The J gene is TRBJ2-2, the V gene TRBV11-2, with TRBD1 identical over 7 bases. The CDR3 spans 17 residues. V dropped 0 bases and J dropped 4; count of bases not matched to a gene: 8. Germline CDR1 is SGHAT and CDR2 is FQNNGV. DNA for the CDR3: TGTGCCAGCAGCTTAGATCTTAGGGGGCCGGGCACCGGGGAGCTGTTTTTT. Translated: CASSLDLRGPGTGELFF.

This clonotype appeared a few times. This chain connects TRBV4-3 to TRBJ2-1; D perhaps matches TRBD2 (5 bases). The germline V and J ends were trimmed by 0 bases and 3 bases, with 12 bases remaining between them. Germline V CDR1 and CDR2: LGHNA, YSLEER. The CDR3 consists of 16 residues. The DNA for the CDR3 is TGCGCCAGCAGCCAAGACCCGGGGTACTACTACAATGAGCAGTTCTTC. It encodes CASSQDPGYYYNEQFF.

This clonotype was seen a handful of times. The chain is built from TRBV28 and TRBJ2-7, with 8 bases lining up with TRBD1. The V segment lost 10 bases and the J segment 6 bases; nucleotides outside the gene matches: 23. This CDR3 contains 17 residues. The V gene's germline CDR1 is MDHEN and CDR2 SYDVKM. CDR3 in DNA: TGTGCCAACTCGACAGGGGACAAGCCGAAGAGTGAGGGCGAGCAGTACGTC. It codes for CANSTGDKPKSEGEQYV.

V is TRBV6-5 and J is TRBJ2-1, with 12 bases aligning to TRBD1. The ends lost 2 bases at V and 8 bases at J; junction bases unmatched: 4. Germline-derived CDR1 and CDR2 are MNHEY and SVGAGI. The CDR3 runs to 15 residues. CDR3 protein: CASSYGTGGVYEQFF. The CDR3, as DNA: TGTGCCAGCAGTTACGGGACAGGGGGCGTCTATGAGCAGTTCTTC.

The CDR3 is CASSFGGDGYTF. As DNA, the CDR3 is TGTGCCAGCAGCTTTGGTGGCGATGGCTACACCTTC. This chain uses TRBV7-9 with TRBJ1-2; no reliable D call. The CDR3 loop spans 12 amino acids. Germline V gene lookup returns CDR1 SEHNR and CDR2 FQNEAQ (reference sequence). V shed 3 bases and J shed 6 bases, with 8 bases lying between them.

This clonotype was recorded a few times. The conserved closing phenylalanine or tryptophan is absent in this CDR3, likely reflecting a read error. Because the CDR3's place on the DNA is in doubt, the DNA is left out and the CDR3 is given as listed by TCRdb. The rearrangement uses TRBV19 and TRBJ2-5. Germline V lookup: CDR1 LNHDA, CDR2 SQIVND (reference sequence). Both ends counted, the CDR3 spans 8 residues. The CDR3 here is CASSRGTL.

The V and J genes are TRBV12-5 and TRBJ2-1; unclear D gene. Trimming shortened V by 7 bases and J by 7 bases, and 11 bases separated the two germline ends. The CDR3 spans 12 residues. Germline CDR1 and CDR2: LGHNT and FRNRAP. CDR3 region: CASEGTANEQFF. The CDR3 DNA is TGTGCTAGTGAGGGAACTGCGAATGAGCAGTTCTTC.

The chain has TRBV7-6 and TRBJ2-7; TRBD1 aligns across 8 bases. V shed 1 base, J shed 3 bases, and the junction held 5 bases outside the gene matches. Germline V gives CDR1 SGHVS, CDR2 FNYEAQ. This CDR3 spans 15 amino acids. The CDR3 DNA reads TGTGCCAGCAGCTTAGGGCAGGGGGCATTCTACGAGCAGTACTTC. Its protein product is CASSLGQGAFYEQYF.

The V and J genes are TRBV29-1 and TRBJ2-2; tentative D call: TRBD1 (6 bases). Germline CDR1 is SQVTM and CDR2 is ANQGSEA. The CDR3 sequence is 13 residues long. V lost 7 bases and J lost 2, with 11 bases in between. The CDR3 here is CSAQGANTGELFF. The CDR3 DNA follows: TGCAGCGCACAGGGCGCAAACACCGGGGAGCTGTTTTTT.